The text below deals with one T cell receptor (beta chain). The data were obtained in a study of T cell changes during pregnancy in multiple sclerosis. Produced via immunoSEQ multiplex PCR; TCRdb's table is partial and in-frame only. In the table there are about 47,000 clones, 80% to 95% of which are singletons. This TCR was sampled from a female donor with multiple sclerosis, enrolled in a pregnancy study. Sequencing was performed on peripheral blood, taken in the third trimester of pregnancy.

The CDR3 DNA follows: TGTGCCATCAGTGAGTCAGTGCCTAGCGGGAGTTTCCCCTACGAGCAGTACTTC. Protein product: CAISESVPSGSFPYEQYF. This rearrangement joins TRBV10-3 to TRBJ2-7, with 10 bases aligning to TRBD2. V shed 0 bases, J shed 2 bases, and the junction held 10 bases outside the gene matches. CDR3 length equals 18 residues. Germline V gives CDR1 ENHRY, CDR2 SYGVKD.